This is a list of T cell receptor beta chains from one sample in a study of blood T cell repertoires in COVID-19. Only in-frame clones appear in the TCRdb table, and some are missing; sequencing was by immunoSEQ multiplex PCR. The top ten clones hold around 6% of a sample with around 200,000 clones, about 84% of them seen once. The sequencing sample was made of PBMCs or T cells enriched from blood (not recorded which). The receptor source for this set is a man between 35 and 55 years old with acute COVID-19. Each CDR3 is given with its conserved first and last residue. Clone sizes are given selectively: once, few, many, or a class where the clone is expanded.

TRBJ2-1 | TRBV6-5 | - | CASSAGLAGVHEQFF
TRBJ1-1 | TRBV7-3 | - | CASSFGDGATEAFF
TRBJ1-5 | TRBV24-1 | - | CATSDAQGNQPQHF
TRBJ2-7 | TRBV10-3 | - | CAISESVRTYEQYF
TRBJ2-2 | TRBV5-4 | - | CASSLVGLAGVTGELFF
TRBJ1-5 | TRBV18 | - | CASSPEYRASFNQPQHF
TRBJ2-1 | TRBV7-2 | - | CASSLTSAEQFF
TRBJ1-4 | TRBV28 | - | CASSTTINRGLREKLFF
TRBJ2-1 | TRBV5-1 | - | CASSLYAGTQAYNEQFF
TRBJ2-1 | TRBV29-1 | - | CSVGGLGNEQFF
TRBJ2-1 | TRBV9 | - | CASSAAGNSYNEQFF
TRBJ1-1 | TRBV28 | few | CASSLWANTEAFF
TRBJ2-1 | TRBV18 | - | CASSPPPGTSYNEQFF
TRBJ1-1 | TRBV4-2 | - | CASTPRQEVNTEAFF
TRBJ1-2 | TRBV3-1/TRBV3-2 | few | CASSQGGAYGYTF
TRBJ1-1 | TRBV28 | - | CASSFLDINTEAFF
TRBJ2-1 | TRBV18 | - | CASSPEVGTSGRPQFF
TRBJ1-2 | TRBV4-1 | - | CASSLPSTGLNYGYTF
TRBJ1-6 | TRBV5-1 | - | CASSLDRARAPLHF
TRBJ1-1 | TRBV6-5 | - | CASTHDRSNTEAFF
TRBJ2-2 | TRBV6-5 | - | CASTRSGPVAGELFF
TRBJ1-6 | TRBV14 | - | CASSSESAPLHF